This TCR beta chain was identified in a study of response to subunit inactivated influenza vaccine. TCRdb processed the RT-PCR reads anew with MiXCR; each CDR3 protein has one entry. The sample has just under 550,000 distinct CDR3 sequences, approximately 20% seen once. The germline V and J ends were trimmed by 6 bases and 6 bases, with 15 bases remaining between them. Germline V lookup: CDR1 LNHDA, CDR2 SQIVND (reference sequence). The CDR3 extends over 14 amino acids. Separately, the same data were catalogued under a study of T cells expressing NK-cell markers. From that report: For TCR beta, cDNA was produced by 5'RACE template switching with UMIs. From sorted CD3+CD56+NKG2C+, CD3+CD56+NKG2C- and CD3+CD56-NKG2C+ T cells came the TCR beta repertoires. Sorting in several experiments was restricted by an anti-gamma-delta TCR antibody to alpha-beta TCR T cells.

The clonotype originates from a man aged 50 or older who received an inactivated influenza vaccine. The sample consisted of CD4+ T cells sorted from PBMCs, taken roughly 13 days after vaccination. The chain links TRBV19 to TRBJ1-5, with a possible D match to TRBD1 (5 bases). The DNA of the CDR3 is TGTGCCAGTAGGGCTACCGGGACCGGTCAGCCCCAGCATTTT. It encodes CASRATGTGQPQHF.